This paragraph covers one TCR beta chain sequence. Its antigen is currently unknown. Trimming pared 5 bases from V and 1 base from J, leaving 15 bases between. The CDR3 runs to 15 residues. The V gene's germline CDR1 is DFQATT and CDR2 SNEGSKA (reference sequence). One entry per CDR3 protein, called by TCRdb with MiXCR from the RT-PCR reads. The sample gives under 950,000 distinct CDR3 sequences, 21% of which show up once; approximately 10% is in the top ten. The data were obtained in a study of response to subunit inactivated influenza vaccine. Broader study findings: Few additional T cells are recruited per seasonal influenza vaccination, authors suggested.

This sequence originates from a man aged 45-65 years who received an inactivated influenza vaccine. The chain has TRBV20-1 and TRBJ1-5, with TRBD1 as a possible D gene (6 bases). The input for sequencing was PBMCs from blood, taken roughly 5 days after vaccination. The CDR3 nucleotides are TGCAGTGCTTACAAACAGGGATCAAGCAATCAGCCCCAGCATTTT. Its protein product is CSAYKQGSSNQPQHF.